The rows below give T cell receptor beta chains drawn from one sample of a study of blood T cell repertoires in COVID-19. The method was immunoSEQ multiplex PCR; TCRdb's version includes in-frame clones alone and lacks a portion of them. There are 200,000 to 300,000 clones in the sample; over 80% occur only once, and around 3.5% lies in the top ten. Sequenced input: peripheral blood. The source of these receptors is a middle-aged woman with acute or convalescent COVID-19. The CDR3 runs from the conserved cysteine through the conserved F or W. The D gene is left open where the match is weak. Not every row has a clone size; where given, it reads once, few, many or a size class.

>NA|NA|TRBJ1-1|TRBV30|11
TGTGCCTGGACCCTTCTGACTGAAGCTTTCTTT
CAWTLLTEAFF
>TRBD1|NA|TRBJ1-2|TRBV10-3|14
TGTGCCATCAGTGGAGGACAGGGGGTTTATGGCTACACCTTC
CAISGGQGVYGYTF
>TRBD1|NA|TRBJ2-2|TRBV5-1|16
TGCGCCAGCAGCTTGGCGACAGGGGCGGGCACCGGGGAGCTGTTTTTT
CASSLATGAGTGELFF
>NA|NA|TRBJ1-2|TRBV15|13
TGTGCCACCAGCAGAGACCAGGGCTATGGCTACACCTTC
CATSRDQGYGYTF
>NA|NA|TRBJ2-5|TRBV5-1|15
TGCGCCAGCAGCCCCCGGAGGGGGCTTGGGGAGACCCAGTACTTC
CASSPRRGLGETQYF
>NA|NA|TRBJ1-6|TRBV6-5|13
TGTGCCAGTGCAGGGGATTGGGCTTCACCCCTCCACTTT
CASAGDWASPLHF
>TRBD2|NA|TRBJ2-2|TRBV11-1|16
TGTGCCAGCAGCTTGAGGACTAGCGGGGGGACCGGGGAGCTGTTTTTT
CASSLRTSGGTGELFF
>NA|NA|TRBJ1-6|TRBV5-4|15
TGTGCCAGCAGCTTGGGGGTCGGGGGGAATTCACCCCTCCACTTT
CASSLGVGGNSPLHF
>TRBD2|NA|TRBJ2-2|TRBV7-7|15
TGTGCCAGCAGCCCATTAGCGGGGGGATTCGGGGAGCTGTTTTTT
CASSPLAGGFGELFF
>NA|NA|TRBJ2-2|TRBV6-5|14
TGTGCCAGCAGGACTTACCAGGGAAGCGGGGAGCTGTTTTTT
CASRTYQGSGELFF
>NA|NA|TRBJ1-2|TRBV10-3|15
TGTGCCATCAGTGAACGTCAGACTATTAACTATGGCTACACCTTC
CAISERQTINYGYTF
>TRBD1|NA|TRBJ1-2|TRBV5-1|14
TGCGCCAGCAGCTCCGGGACAGGGCACTATGGCTACACCTTC
CASSSGTGHYGYTF
>TRBD1|NA|TRBJ1-5|TRBV2|13
TGTGCCAGCAGGACAGGGGGCGATCAGCCCCAGCATTTT
CASRTGGDQPQHF
>TRBD1|NA|TRBJ1-5|TRBV7-8|15
TGTGCCAGCAGCCCCGGACAGGTTAGCAATCAGCCCCAGCATTTT
CASSPGQVSNQPQHF
>TRBD1|NA|TRBJ1-1|TRBV4-2|17
TGTGCCAGCAGCCCCGGGACAGGGGGTTGGATGAACACTGAAGCTTTCTTT
CASSPGTGGWMNTEAFF
>NA|NA|TRBJ1-3|TRBV7-6|15
TGTGCCAGCAGCCTAATGGACAGCTCTGGAAACACCATATATTTT
CASSLMDSSGNTIYF
>NA|NA|TRBJ2-5|TRBV10-3|13
TGTGCCATCAGTGAAGGACAGGAGGGGACCCAGTACTTC
CAISEGQEGTQYF
>NA|NA|TRBJ1-1|TRBV5-1|14
TGCGCCAGCAGCTTACAACAGGGGAACACTGAAGCTTTCTTT
CASSLQQGNTEAFF
>NA|NA|TRBJ2-4|TRBV2|15
TGTGCCAGCCTCGCGCAAGGAGACGCCAAAAACATTCAGTACTTC
CASLAQGDAKNIQYF
>NA|once|TRBJ2-1|TRBV5-1|16
TGCGCCAGCAGCGCCCCCGGGGGAAGCTCCTACAATGAGCAGTTCTTC
CASSAPGGSSYNEQFF
>NA|NA|TRBJ1-1|TRBV2|13
TGTGCCAGCAGAGACAGGATGAACACTGAAGCTTTCTTT
CASRDRMNTEAFF
>NA|NA|TRBJ1-3|TRBV12-3/TRBV12-4|12
TGTGCCAGCCGGGTTCCAGGAAACACCATATATTTT
CASRVPGNTIYF
>TRBD2|many|TRBJ2-2|TRBV27|19
TGTGCCAGCAACTCTGCGGGGGTGACATTAGGCAGTGGCACCGGGGAGCTGTTTTTT
CASNSAGVTLGSGTGELFF
>TRBD1|NA|TRBJ1-2|TRBV9|16
TGTGCCAGCAGCGTAGGGATGGGGCAGGGGGTCCCCCTCTACACCTTC
CASSVGMGQGVPLYTF
>NA|NA|TRBJ2-3|TRBV15|14
TGTGCCACCAGCGCCAGGGAGGGCACAGATACGCAGTATTTT
CATSAREGTDTQYF
>NA|NA|TRBJ1-1|TRBV27|18
TGTGCCAGCAGGGGGCTTCGGGGGGCGTTAGGACGCGACACTGAAGCTTTCTTT
CASRGLRGALGRDTEAFF
>NA|NA|TRBJ2-1|TRBV5-4|15
TGTGCCAGCAGCTTGGACCCGAGCTCCTACAATGAGCAGTTCTTC
CASSLDPSSYNEQFF
>TRBD2|NA|TRBJ2-3|TRBV11-2|15
TGTGCCAGCAGCCGGGGGGATCCCCTCGCAGATACGCAGTATTTT
CASSRGDPLADTQYF
>NA|NA|TRBJ2-5|TRBV5-1|15
TGCGCCAGCAGCATACAGGGAACGGCCAAAGAGCCCCAGTACTTC
CASSIQGTAKEPQYF
>TRBD1|NA|TRBJ2-2|TRBV5-6|15
TGTGCCAGCAGCTTTGGGACAGGGATCGGCGGGGAGCTGTTTTTT
CASSFGTGIGGELFF
>NA|NA|TRBJ2-6|TRBV24-1|17
TGTGCCACCAGTGATCCAGCCGCCAGCGCTGGGGCCAACGTCCTGACTTTC
CATSDPAASAGANVLTF
>TRBD1|NA|TRBJ1-1|TRBV30|11
TGTGCCCGGGACACAGGGGGGGAAGCTTTCTTT
CARDTGGEAFF
>TRBD1|NA|TRBJ1-1|TRBV4-1|19
TGCGCCAGCAGCCAAGATAGGAGGGGGCGCTGGCAAATGAACACTGAAGCTTTCTTT
CASSQDRRGRWQMNTEAFF
>NA|NA|TRBJ1-2|TRBV7-9|14
TGTGCCAGCAGCTTAACCCCAGGGCGCTATGGCTACACCTTC
CASSLTPGRYGYTF
>NA|NA|TRBJ2-5|TRBV2|14
TGTGCCAGCAGCCGGGACTGGGGAGGAGAGACCCAGTACTTC
CASSRDWGGETQYF
>NA|NA|TRBJ1-2|TRBV12-3/TRBV12-4|12
TGTGCCAGCAGTTTTCGAGGGAATGGCTACACCTTC
CASSFRGNGYTF
>TRBD2|NA|TRBJ2-3|TRBV6-1|15
TGTGCCAGCAGTGAGTTAGCGGGGGTCACAGATACGCAGTATTTT
CASSELAGVTDTQYF
>TRBD1|NA|TRBJ1-2|TRBV6-1|16
TGTGCCAGCAGTGGATCCCCGGGACAGGGGACCTATGGCTACACCTTC
CASSGSPGQGTYGYTF
>NA|NA|TRBJ2-5|TRBV27|13
TGTGCCAGCCAATCAGGTGGTAGAGAGACCCAGTACTTC
CASQSGGRETQYF
>TRBD2|NA|TRBJ2-5|TRBV5-1|18
TGCGCCAGCAGCTTGAGGGGAGGCGGGGGGGCTACCCAAGAGACCCAGTACTTC
CASSLRGGGGATQETQYF
>TRBD1|NA|TRBJ1-4|TRBV6-1|16
TGTGCCAGCAGTGTAACGACAGGGGCGAAGGGTGAAAAACTGTTTTTT
CASSVTTGAKGEKLFF
>TRBD1|NA|TRBJ1-4|TRBV6-5|14
TGTGCCAGCCGGGGACAGTCGTTTGGCGAAAAACTGTTTTTT
CASRGQSFGEKLFF
>TRBD1|NA|TRBJ1-2|TRBV18|17
TGTGCCAGCTCATATAAAACCGGGACAGGGGACCCCTATGGCTACACCTTC
CASSYKTGTGDPYGYTF
>NA|once|TRBJ2-3|TRBV9|12
TGTGCCAGCAGCGGGGGGGCAGATACGCAGTATTTT
CASSGGADTQYF
>TRBD1|NA|TRBJ1-5|TRBV2|15
TGTGCCAGCAGAGGAGGACAGGTTAGCAATCAGCCCCAGCATTTT
CASRGGQVSNQPQHF
>TRBD1|NA|TRBJ1-2|TRBV12-5|15
TGTGCTAGTGGTTTGGGGGACAGGGCTAACTATGGCTACACCTTC
CASGLGDRANYGYTF
>NA|NA|TRBJ1-1|TRBV9|16
TGTGCCAGCAGCGCCCCCGAGGGCAGGTCGGACACTGAAGCTTTCTTT
CASSAPEGRSDTEAFF
>TRBD1|NA|TRBJ1-1|TRBV5-1|13
TGCGCCAGCAGTTCTGACAGGGGGATAAGAGCTTTCTTT
CASSSDRGIRAFF
>TRBD1|NA|TRBJ1-6|TRBV5-8|18
TGTGCCAGCAGCTTGCGGGACAGGGGGCTCTCCTATAATTCACCCCTCCACTTT
CASSLRDRGLSYNSPLHF
>NA|once|TRBJ1-2|TRBV14|14
TGTGCCAGCAGCCCCCCCCGACAAACCTATGGCTACACCTTC
CASSPPRQTYGYTF
>NA|NA|TRBJ1-5|TRBV5-6|12
TGTGCCAGCAGCTTGGCCGGAGGGCCCCAGCATTTT
CASSLAGGPQHF